This paragraph reports one T cell receptor beta chain. Its target is not known. The CDR3 runs to 14 residues. V was clipped by 4 bases and J by 3 bases, with 13 bases between them. CDR1 is MNHNS and CDR2 is SASEGT in the germline V gene. The data derive from a study of T cell clonotyping in hematopoietic cell transplantation. Overall study findings and caveats: Few recipient clonotypes overlapped donors; over 95% were de novo at given depth.

TCRdb's table, derived via immunoSEQ multiplex PCR, lists solely in-frame clones and lacks some. Found here are 10,000 to 15,000 clones, approximately 89% of them singletons; the top ten hold approximately 3.6%. Sequencing was done on a sample of peripheral blood mononuclear cells. This TCR was recovered from a human donor who either received an allogeneic hematopoietic cell transplant for a myeloid malignancy or was a related donor (not recorded which). Some clones in this sample may be carry-over from other donors' samples. The chain uses TRBV6-1 and TRBJ2-7; no clear D. CDR3 region: CASSVGGFIYEQYF. CDR3 sequence (DNA): TGTGCCAGCAGTGTAGGCGGCTTCATCTACGAGCAGTACTTC.